This paragraph reports one T cell receptor (beta chain). Its antigen is still unknown. At one end, the junction sequence differs from germline, possibly due to a read error. The TCR beta CDR3 regions underwent amplification using RNA transcripts as the source. The HTBI primer set was used in a first-round RT-PCR of the TCR CDR3. MiXCR, applied by TCRdb to the multiplex PCR reads, yields one record per CDR3 protein. The table lists approximately 410,000 distinct CDR3 sequences, roughly 14% of them singletons. The study included ophthalmopathy patients with Clinical Activity Score at least 3, NOSPECS grade at least 4 and duration under 3 months. This entry is derived from a study of T cells in Graves' hyperthyroidism and ophthalmopathy. At the level of the study: The authors collected peripheral blood at initial diagnosis, before any treatment.

The study's findings and limits: It was a median approximately 6 months before onset that the model predicted ophthalmopathy.

The germline gives CDR1 MGHRA, CDR2 YSYEKL. The CDR3 contains 13 residues. The rearrangement links TRBV4-1 to TRBJ1-1; unclear D gene. The sample comprised blood. This clonotype originated in a man aged 18 to 35 with Graves' ophthalmopathy. The DNA for the CDR3 is TGTGCCAGCAGCCAAGAGGTAGGGTTTGAAGCTTTCTTT. This codes for CASSQEVGFEAFF.